The rows below give T cell receptor beta chains drawn from one sample of a study of response to subunit inactivated influenza vaccine. Each CDR3 protein gets one entry after TCRdb re-called the RT-PCR reads with MiXCR. The data contain a few hundred thousand distinct CDR3 sequences, 14% of them singletons. The material sequenced was PBMCs from blood, taken 11 to 12 days after vaccination. The receptors come from a man aged 50 to 60 who received an inactivated influenza vaccine. Each CDR3 is given with its conserved first and last residue. The D gene is left open where the match is weak. The size of a clone is reported for some rows only, either as once, few or many, or as a class for expanded clones.

J: TRBJ2-2
V: TRBV5-5
size: few
D: .
CDR3: CASSYISSGELFF
DNA: TGTGCCAGCAGCTACATATCCTCCGGGGAGCTGTTTTTT

J: TRBJ2-7
V: TRBV4-1
size: .
D: .
CDR3: CASSQVSDGYEQYF
DNA: TGCGCCAGCAGCCAAGTATCGGACGGCTACGAGCAGTACTTC

J: TRBJ2-3
V: TRBV6-6
size: .
D: .
CDR3: CASQQGRFDTQYF
DNA: TGTGCCAGTCAACAGGGGAGGTTCGATACGCAGTATTTT

J: TRBJ2-5
V: TRBV5-1
size: few
D: .
CDR3: CASSDDRQETQYF
DNA: TGCGCCAGCAGCGATGACAGACAAGAGACCCAGTACTTC

J: TRBJ2-1
V: TRBV7-2
size: .
D: .
CDR3: CASVTYPGQEQFF
DNA: TGTGCCAGCGTTACGTACCCGGGACAAGAGCAGTTCTTC

J: TRBJ2-1
V: TRBV5-1
size: .
D: .
CDR3: CASSLGGGLNEQFF
DNA: TGCGCCAGCAGCTTGGGAGGGGGACTTAATGAGCAGTTCTTC

J: TRBJ2-1
V: TRBV29-1
size: .
D: TRBD2
CDR3: CSGYGILAGGNYNEQFF
DNA: TGCAGCGGTTACGGAATACTAGCGGGGGGAAACTACAATGAGCAGTTCTTC

J: TRBJ2-5
V: TRBV24-1
size: once
D: .
CDR3: CATSDGSGVQETQYF
DNA: TGTGCCACCAGTGACGGCTCAGGAGTCCAAGAGACCCAGTACTTC

J: TRBJ1-2
V: TRBV2
size: few
D: TRBD1
CDR3: CASRKVQDRGGYTF
DNA: TGTGCCAGCAGGAAAGTGCAGGACAGGGGCGGCTACACCTTC

J: TRBJ1-1
V: TRBV7-2
size: many
D: .
CDR3: CASSLAGQTNTEAFF
DNA: TGTGCCAGCAGCTTAGCAGGACAGACGAACACTGAAGCTTTCTTT

J: TRBJ2-7
V: TRBV7-9
size: once
D: TRBD1
CDR3: CASSADRALYEQYF
DNA: TGTGCCAGCAGCGCTGACAGGGCACTCTACGAGCAGTACTTC

J: TRBJ2-7
V: TRBV5-1
size: .
D: .
CDR3: CASVPVSGGPYEQYF
DNA: TGCGCCAGCGTCCCCGTGAGTGGGGGCCCGTACGAGCAGTACTTC

J: TRBJ2-5
V: TRBV6-1
size: .
D: .
CDR3: CASNPTGWQETQYF
DNA: TGTGCCAGCAATCCAACTGGGTGGCAAGAGACCCAGTACTTC

J: TRBJ2-6
V: TRBV27
size: .
D: .
CDR3: CASSAWGANVLTF
DNA: TGTGCCAGCAGTGCGTGGGGGGCCAACGTCCTGACTTTC

J: TRBJ1-1
V: TRBV5-6
size: few
D: .
CDR3: CASSLSSGKIVVF
DNA: TGTGCCAGCAGCTTGTCCTCGGGCAAGATCGTTGTCTTT

J: TRBJ1-1
V: TRBV15
size: few
D: .
CDR3: CATSRDSGQNTEAFF
DNA: TGTGCCACCAGCAGAGATAGTGGCCAGAACACTGAAGCTTTCTTT

J: TRBJ2-7
V: TRBV6-1
size: few
D: .
CDR3: CASSDSGFRDLSYEQYF
DNA: TGTGCCAGCAGTGATTCGGGGTTCCGGGACCTTTCCTACGAGCAGTACTTC

J: TRBJ1-1
V: TRBV5-1
size: .
D: .
CDR3: CASSLPSAAGTEAFF
DNA: TGCGCCAGCAGCTTGCCGTCGGCTGCGGGGACTGAAGCTTTCTTT

J: TRBJ2-1
V: TRBV7-2
size: .
D: .
CDR3: CASSNRPGRNEQFF
DNA: TGTGCCAGCAGTAATCGGCCGGGCCGCAATGAGCAGTTCTTC

J: TRBJ2-4
V: TRBV20-1
size: .
D: .
CDR3: CSARLGRWGNIQYF
DNA: TGCAGTGCTAGACTCGGGCGCTGGGGAAACATTCAGTACTTC

J: TRBJ2-1
V: TRBV7-2
size: few
D: TRBD2
CDR3: CASSHMTSGFYNEQFF
DNA: TGTGCCAGCAGCCACATGACTAGCGGGTTCTACAATGAGCAGTTCTTC

J: TRBJ2-5
V: TRBV28
size: many
D: TRBD1
CDR3: CASSPGQGKETQYF
DNA: TGTGCCAGCAGCCCGGGACAGGGAAAAGAGACCCAGTACTTC

J: TRBJ2-3
V: TRBV12-3/TRBV12-4
size: many
D: .
CDR3: CASSLYRVTDTQYF
DNA: TGTGCCAGCAGTTTATATAGGGTCACAGATACGCAGTATTTT

J: TRBJ1-6
V: TRBV15
size: .
D: .
CDR3: CATSRFNRNSPLHF
DNA: TGTGCCACCAGCAGATTTAACAGGAATTCACCCCTCCACTTT

J: TRBJ2-7
V: TRBV10-3
size: .
D: .
CDR3: CASTHAGMSEQYF
DNA: TGTGCCTCCACTCATGCCGGGATGAGCGAGCAGTACTTC

J: TRBJ2-5
V: TRBV7-2
size: few
D: TRBD2
CDR3: CASSLLGTSGQETQYF
DNA: TGTGCCAGCAGCTTACTTGGGACTAGCGGCCAAGAGACCCAGTACTTC

J: TRBJ2-5
V: TRBV19
size: many
D: .
CDR3: CASSIDQMGQETQYF
DNA: TGTGCCAGTAGTATAGATCAGATGGGACAAGAGACCCAGTACTTC

J: TRBJ2-2
V: TRBV12-3/TRBV12-4
size: .
D: TRBD1
CDR3: CASSIGQGAGELFF
DNA: TGTGCCAGCAGCATCGGACAGGGAGCCGGGGAGCTGTTTTTT

J: TRBJ2-1
V: TRBV3-1
size: once
D: .
CDR3: CASSFTPGLSYNEQFF
DNA: TGTGCCAGCAGCTTCACACCGGGACTCTCCTACAATGAGCAGTTCTTC

J: TRBJ1-1
V: TRBV6-5
size: few
D: .
CDR3: CASSYSQGMNTEAFF
DNA: TGTGCCAGCAGTTACTCGCAGGGTATGAACACTGAAGCTTTCTTT

J: TRBJ1-1
V: TRBV6-1
size: .
D: .
CDR3: CAATGTQGTEAFF
DNA: TGTGCCGCAACCGGGACACAAGGCACTGAAGCTTTCTTT

J: TRBJ2-1
V: TRBV7-9
size: .
D: .
CDR3: CASNLRGGAYNEQFF
DNA: TGTGCCAGCAACCTCAGAGGGGGGGCCTACAATGAGCAGTTCTTC

J: TRBJ1-1
V: TRBV29-1
size: many
D: TRBD1
CDR3: CSVEHRGLEAFF
DNA: TGCAGCGTTGAACACAGGGGGCTGGAGGCTTTCTTT

J: TRBJ2-1
V: TRBV11-2
size: once
D: TRBD1
CDR3: CASSVGQGAQSEQFF
DNA: TGTGCCAGCAGCGTAGGACAGGGGGCGCAGAGTGAGCAGTTCTTC

J: TRBJ1-5
V: TRBV6-2/TRBV6-3
size: few
D: TRBD1
CDR3: CASGTGLNQPQHF
DNA: TGTGCCAGCGGGACAGGGCTCAATCAGCCCCAGCATTTT

J: TRBJ2-1
V: TRBV9
size: .
D: TRBD2
CDR3: CASSGTSGRANEQFF
DNA: TGTGCCAGCAGTGGGACTAGCGGGAGGGCCAATGAGCAGTTCTTC

J: TRBJ2-1
V: TRBV15
size: .
D: TRBD1
CDR3: CATSRPPRGQGRAVDEQFF
DNA: TGTGCCACCAGCAGACCTCCCCGGGGACAGGGAAGGGCAGTCGATGAGCAGTTCTTC

J: TRBJ2-1
V: TRBV3-1
size: many
D: TRBD2
CDR3: CASSPMAGGASYNEQFF
DNA: TGTGCCAGCAGCCCCATGGCCGGGGGGGCCTCCTACAATGAGCAGTTCTTC

J: TRBJ1-2
V: TRBV10-3
size: many
D: .
CDR3: CAISEPLGSYTF
DNA: TGTGCCATCAGTGAGCCTTTGGGAAGCTACACCTTC

J: TRBJ1-4
V: TRBV6-1
size: few
D: .
CDR3: CASSPSPATVRINERRLFF
DNA: TGTGCCAGCAGTCCCTCCCCCGCGACAGTCAGAATAAATGAAAGGAGACTGTTTTTT

J: TRBJ1-6
V: TRBV20-1
size: few
D: .
CDR3: CSASEPWDSPLHF
DNA: TGCAGTGCTAGTGAGCCCTGGGATTCACCCCTCCACTTT